A selection of T cell receptor beta chains follows, all from one sample in a study of blood T cell repertoires in COVID-19. The data were produced by immunoSEQ multiplex PCR, yet TCRdb's version contains in-frame clones alone and is incomplete. The sample contains fewer than 80,000 clones, 84% of which appear only once. Sequencing was performed on peripheral blood. The receptors were gathered from a man aged 50-59 years with COVID-19, enrolled during active disease. CDR3s include the opening cysteine and the closing phenylalanine or tryptophan. A D gene is named only where the DNA matches it firmly. Where a row states a size, it is once, few, many or the class of an expanded clone; other rows omit it.

TGTGCCAGCAGCTTAGCTTTGGGACTAGCGGGGGATGGCTCCTACAATGAGCAGTTCTTC,CASSLALGLAGDGSYNEQFF,20,TRBJ2-1,NA,TRBD2,TRBV7-7
TGTGCCAGTAGTATAGGGGACACCCTTGTCTATGGCTACACCTTC,CASSIGDTLVYGYTF,15,TRBJ1-2,once,NA,TRBV19
TGTGCCAGCGCCCTTACAGGGGTTGGAGACACTGAAGCTTTCTTT,CASALTGVGDTEAFF,15,TRBJ1-1,NA,TRBD1,TRBV6-5
TGTGCCAGCAGTCTCTACCCAGGGGTCTCTTACAATGAGCAGTTCTTC,CASSLYPGVSYNEQFF,16,TRBJ2-1,NA,NA,TRBV27
TGTGCCAGCAGCCCCGGTAGTGGAAACACCATATATTTT,CASSPGSGNTIYF,13,TRBJ1-3,few,NA,TRBV28
TGTGCCAGCAGCTCGTGGACAGCCAATAATGAAAAACTGTTTTTT,CASSSWTANNEKLFF,15,TRBJ1-4,NA,NA,TRBV5-5
TGTGCCAGCAATGAGGCGATGAACACTGAAGCTTTCTTT,CASNEAMNTEAFF,13,TRBJ1-1,NA,NA,TRBV6-6
TGTGCCAGTAGTGCCTCCGGGAAAGAGGGAGAAAAACTGTTTTTT,CASSASGKEGEKLFF,15,TRBJ1-4,NA,NA,TRBV19
TGTGCCAGCAGCCTAGCGGGGGGAGAGACCCAGTACTTC,CASSLAGGETQYF,13,TRBJ2-5,NA,TRBD2,TRBV4-2
TGTGCCAGCAGCTTAGAGAGGCCAGATACGCAGTATTTT,CASSLERPDTQYF,13,TRBJ2-3,NA,NA,TRBV7-9
TGTGCCAGCAGTTTAAGAGGGACAGGGTATAACGGGGAGCTGTTTTTT,CASSLRGTGYNGELFF,16,TRBJ2-2,few,TRBD1,TRBV27
TGTGCCAGCAGCTTAGTTCACTTGCCCTACGAGCAGTACTTC,CASSLVHLPYEQYF,14,TRBJ2-7,NA,NA,TRBV11-2
TGCGCCAGCAGCCCCACCTCAGGGGGGATAGAGTATGGCTACACCTTC,CASSPTSGGIEYGYTF,16,TRBJ1-2,NA,TRBD1,TRBV4-3
TGTGCCAGCAGCCTAAGGGGACAGGGGGCGATCGGTGAGCAGTTCTTC,CASSLRGQGAIGEQFF,16,TRBJ2-1,NA,TRBD1,TRBV7-3
TGCGCCAGCAGCTTGGGCTACCGGGACACAGATACGCAGTATTTT,CASSLGYRDTDTQYF,15,TRBJ2-3,NA,NA,TRBV5-1
TGTGCCATCACCGGGACTAGCGGGGGGGAGCAGTACTTC,CAITGTSGGEQYF,13,TRBJ2-7,once,TRBD2,TRBV10-3
TGTGCCAGCTCAGCGGGTACCGGCAATGAGCAGTTCTTC,CASSAGTGNEQFF,13,TRBJ2-1,NA,NA,TRBV18